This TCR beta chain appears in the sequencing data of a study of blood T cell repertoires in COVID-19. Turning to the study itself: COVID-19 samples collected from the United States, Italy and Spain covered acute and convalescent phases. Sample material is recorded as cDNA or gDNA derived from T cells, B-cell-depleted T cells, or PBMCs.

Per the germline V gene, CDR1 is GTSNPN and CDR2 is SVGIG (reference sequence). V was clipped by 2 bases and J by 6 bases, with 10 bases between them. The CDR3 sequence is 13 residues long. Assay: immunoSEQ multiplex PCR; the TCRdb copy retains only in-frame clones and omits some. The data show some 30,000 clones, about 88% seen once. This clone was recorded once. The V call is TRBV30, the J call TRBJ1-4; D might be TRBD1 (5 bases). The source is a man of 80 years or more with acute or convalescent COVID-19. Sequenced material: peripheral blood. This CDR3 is CAWSRGRDEKLFF. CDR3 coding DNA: TGTGCCTGGAGTCGTGGCAGGGATGAAAAACTGTTTTTT.